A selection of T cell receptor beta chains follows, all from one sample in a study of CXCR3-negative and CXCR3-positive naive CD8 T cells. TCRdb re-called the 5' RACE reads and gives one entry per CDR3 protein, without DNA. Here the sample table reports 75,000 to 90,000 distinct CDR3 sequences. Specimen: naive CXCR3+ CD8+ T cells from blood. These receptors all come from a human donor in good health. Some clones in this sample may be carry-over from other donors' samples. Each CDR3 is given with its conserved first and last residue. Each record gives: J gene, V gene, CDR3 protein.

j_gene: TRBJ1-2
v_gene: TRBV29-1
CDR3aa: CSVQSTLTGGVYGYTF

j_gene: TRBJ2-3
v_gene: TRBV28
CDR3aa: CASSYPRESPDTQYF

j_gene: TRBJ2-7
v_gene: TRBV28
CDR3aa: CACNELTSGAYEQYF

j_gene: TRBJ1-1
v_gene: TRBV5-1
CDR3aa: CASSGGLLNTEAFF

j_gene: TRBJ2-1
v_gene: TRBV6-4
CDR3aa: CASSERGTFGYNGEQFF

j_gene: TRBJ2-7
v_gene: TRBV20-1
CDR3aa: CSARDYRDSNPYEQYF

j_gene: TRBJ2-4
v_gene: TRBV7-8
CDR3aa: CASSHQPGARLVENIQYF

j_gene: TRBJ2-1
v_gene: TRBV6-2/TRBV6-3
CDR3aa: CASSYLAGTAGNEQFF

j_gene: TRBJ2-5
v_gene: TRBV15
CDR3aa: CATSREGTSGRGETQYF

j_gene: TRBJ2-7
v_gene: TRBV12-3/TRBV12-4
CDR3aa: CASSLTDYEQYF

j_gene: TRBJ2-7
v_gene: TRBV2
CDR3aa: CASARAYEQYF

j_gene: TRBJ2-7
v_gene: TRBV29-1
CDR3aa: CSVRATNSYEQYF

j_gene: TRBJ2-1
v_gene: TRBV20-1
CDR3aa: CSARNLASSYNEQFF

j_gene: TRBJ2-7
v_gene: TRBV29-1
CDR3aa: CSVEWTSGGYEQYF

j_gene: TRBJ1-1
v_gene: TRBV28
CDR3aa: CATIKVLGILNTEAFF

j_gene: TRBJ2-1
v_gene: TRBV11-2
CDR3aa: CASSDTGFSYNEQFF

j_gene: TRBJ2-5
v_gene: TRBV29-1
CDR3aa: CSVLGVERTQYF

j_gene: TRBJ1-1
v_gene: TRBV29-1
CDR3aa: CSVPVNTEAFF

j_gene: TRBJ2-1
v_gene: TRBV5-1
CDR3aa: CASSLGASGGEYNEQFF

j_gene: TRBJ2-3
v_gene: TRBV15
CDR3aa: CATSRVRGEGTDTQYF

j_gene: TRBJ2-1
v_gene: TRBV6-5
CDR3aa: CASSYKSWPGAGSPNEQFF

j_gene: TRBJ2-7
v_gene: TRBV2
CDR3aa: CATSSADRYEQYF

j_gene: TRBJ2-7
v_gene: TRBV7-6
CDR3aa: CASSPLPSTRDSPYEQYF

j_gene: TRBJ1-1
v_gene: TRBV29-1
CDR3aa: CSVFLARDYEAFF

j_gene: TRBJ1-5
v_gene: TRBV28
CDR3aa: CASSLAGYSNQPQHF

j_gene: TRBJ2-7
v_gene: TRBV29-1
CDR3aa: CSVRGAGDVGYEQYF

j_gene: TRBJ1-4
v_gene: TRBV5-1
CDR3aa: CASSLGGTNEKLFF

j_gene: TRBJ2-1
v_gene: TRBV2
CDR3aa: CASSERHVTYNEQFF

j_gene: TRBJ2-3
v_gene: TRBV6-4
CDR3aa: CASSEFGVDTDTQYF

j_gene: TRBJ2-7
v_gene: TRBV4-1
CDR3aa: CASSQVGWDSYEQYF

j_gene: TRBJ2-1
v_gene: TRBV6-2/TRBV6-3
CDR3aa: CASSQLAQSFNEQFF

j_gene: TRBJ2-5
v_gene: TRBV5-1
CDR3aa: CASSLLGQGAFGHRETQYF

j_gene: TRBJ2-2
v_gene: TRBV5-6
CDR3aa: CASSLLHTGELFF

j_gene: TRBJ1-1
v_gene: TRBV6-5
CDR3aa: CASSYWRPKDTEAFF

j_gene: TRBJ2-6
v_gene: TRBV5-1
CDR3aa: CASSLVGESSGANVLTF

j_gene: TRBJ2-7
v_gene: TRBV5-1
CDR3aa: CASSLSAHAGEQYF

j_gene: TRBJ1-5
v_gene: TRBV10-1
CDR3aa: CASSCAGQGQTFSNQPQHF

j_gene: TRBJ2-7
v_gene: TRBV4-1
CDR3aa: CASSLGDEQYF

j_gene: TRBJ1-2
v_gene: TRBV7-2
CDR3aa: CASSLWANKFNYGYTF

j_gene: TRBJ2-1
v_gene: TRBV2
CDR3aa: CASDSAPSSYDEQFF

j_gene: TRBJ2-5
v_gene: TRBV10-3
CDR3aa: CAISDEEQETQYF

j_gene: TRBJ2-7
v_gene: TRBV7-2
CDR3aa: CASTPGGVEQYF

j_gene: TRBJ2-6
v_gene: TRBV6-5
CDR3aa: CASSPDQSGANVLTF

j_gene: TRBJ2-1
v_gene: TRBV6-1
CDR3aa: CASSETETSRGPIEQFF

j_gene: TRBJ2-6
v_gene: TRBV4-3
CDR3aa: CASSPSSSSGANVLTF